This is a list of T cell receptor beta chains from one sample in a study of shared clonotypes between healthy human individuals. Profiling relied on immunoSEQ multiplex PCR, and the TCRdb table lists in-frame clones only, not all of them. The repertoire holds hundreds of thousands of clones, 80% to 95% seen once, with approximately 25% in the top ten. Source material: naive CD8+ T cells sorted from blood. The receptors stem from a man younger than 40 in good health. Each CDR3 is given with its conserved first and last residue. A D gene is named only where the DNA matches it firmly. Expanded clones are given a class, and other clones once, few, many or no size at all.

CDR3aa	CDR3nt	d_gene	j_gene	v_gene	abundance
CASSYSGQNYGYTF	TGTGCCAGCAGTTACTCGGGACAGAACTATGGCTACACCTTC	TRBD1	TRBJ1-2	TRBV6-5	.
CASKDGATQEKLFF	TGTGCCAGCAAGGACGGGGCCACCCAAGAAAAACTGTTTTTT	.	TRBJ1-4	TRBV6-1	.
CASSVRQEPNYGYTF	TGTGCCAGCAGCGTACGACAGGAACCTAACTATGGCTACACCTTC	.	TRBJ1-2	TRBV9	.
CASWGTGSYEQYF	TGTGCCAGCTGGGGGACAGGCTCCTACGAGCAGTACTTC	TRBD1	TRBJ2-7	TRBV2	few
CASSLVWGTSAQETQYF	TGTGCCAGCAGCTTAGTCTGGGGGACTAGCGCACAAGAGACCCAGTACTTC	TRBD2	TRBJ2-5	TRBV11-2	.
CASSLFLSSYNEQFF	TGTGCCAGCAGCTTATTCCTGAGCTCCTACAATGAGCAGTTCTTC	.	TRBJ2-1	TRBV11-2	.
CASSFFYQPQHF	TGTGCCAGCAGCTTTTTCTATCAGCCCCAGCATTTT	.	TRBJ1-5	TRBV7-9	.
CASGLGLAGTDTQYF	TGTGCTAGTGGGTTGGGACTAGCGGGCACAGATACGCAGTATTTT	TRBD2	TRBJ2-3	TRBV12-5	.
CASRPGTSDYEQYF	TGTGCCAGCAGACCCGGGACTAGCGACTACGAGCAGTACTTC	TRBD2	TRBJ2-7	TRBV6-6	.
CASSSSTGKAQYF	TGTGCCAGCAGTTCCTCGACGGGGAAGGCCCAGTACTTC	.	TRBJ2-5	TRBV27	.
CASSSDKTYEQYF	TGTGCCAGCAGTTCGGACAAGACCTACGAGCAGTACTTC	.	TRBJ2-7	TRBV6-5	.
CASSYRTSYEQYF	TGTGCCAGTAGTTACAGAACCTCCTACGAGCAGTACTTC	.	TRBJ2-7	TRBV19	once
CASSHRTSRGTGELFF	TGTGCCAGCTCACACCGGACTAGCAGAGGCACCGGGGAGCTGTTTTTT	TRBD2	TRBJ2-2	TRBV9	.
CASSLGQGAETQYF	TGTGCCAGCAGCCTCGGACAGGGGGCAGAGACCCAGTACTTC	TRBD1	TRBJ2-5	TRBV14	.
CASSEGSLLYTDTQYF	TGTGCCAGCAGTGAGGGGAGCTTACTTTACACAGATACGCAGTATTTT	.	TRBJ2-3	TRBV2	.
CASSSGQTNTGELFF	TGTGCCAGCAGCTCTGGACAGACGAACACCGGGGAGCTGTTTTTT	.	TRBJ2-2	TRBV7-9	.
CSVRLSDAGELFF	TGCAGCGTTAGGCTTAGCGACGCCGGGGAGCTGTTTTTT	.	TRBJ2-2	TRBV29-1	.
CASSPGTGLDYEQYF	TGTGCCAGCAGTCCCGGGACAGGGCTTGATTACGAGCAGTACTTC	TRBD1	TRBJ2-7	TRBV6-5	.
CASKPLTADRTEAFF	TGTGCCAGCAAACCACTCACAGCGGACAGGACTGAAGCTTTCTTT	TRBD1	TRBJ1-1	TRBV2	.
CASSLGRAYEQYF	TGTGCCAGCAGTCTCGGGAGGGCCTACGAGCAGTACTTC	TRBD2	TRBJ2-7	TRBV27	once
CANEGGRNEQFF	TGTGCCAACGAAGGGGGGCGCAATGAGCAGTTCTTC	.	TRBJ2-1	TRBV7-9	.
CASSNDQGSEQFF	TGTGCCAGCTCAAATGATCAGGGATCTGAGCAGTTCTTC	.	TRBJ2-1	TRBV18	.
CASSLAGTGGAYYGYTF	TGTGCCAGCAGCTTAGCAGGGACAGGGGGCGCATACTATGGCTACACCTTC	TRBD1	TRBJ1-2	TRBV7-6	.
CASSPQEGSNEQFF	TGTGCCAGCTCACCGCAAGAGGGCAGCAATGAGCAGTTCTTC	.	TRBJ2-1	TRBV18	.
CASSLSGAGELFF	TGTGCCAGCAGCTTATCCGGGGCCGGGGAGCTGTTTTTT	.	TRBJ2-2	TRBV7-3	once
CASKEVSGNTIYF	TGTGCCAGCAAGGAGGTCTCTGGAAACACCATATATTTT	.	TRBJ1-3	TRBV27	.
CASSWTDSSYNEQFF	TGCGCCAGCAGCTGGACAGACAGCTCCTACAATGAGCAGTTCTTC	.	TRBJ2-1	TRBV5-1	.
CASSPFETGYEQYF	TGTGCCAGCAGCCCCTTTGAAACAGGCTACGAGCAGTACTTC	.	TRBJ2-7	TRBV28	.
CASSLWQGVDGELFF	TGTGCCAGCAGTTTATGGCAGGGGGTAGACGGGGAGCTGTTTTTT	TRBD1	TRBJ2-2	TRBV27	.
CASSFATGTDGELFF	TGTGCCAGCAGTTTCGCAACAGGGACGGACGGGGAGCTGTTTTTT	.	TRBJ2-2	TRBV27	.
CASSSHSGSREQYF	TGTGCCAGCAGCTCCCATAGCGGGAGTAGGGAGCAGTACTTC	TRBD2	TRBJ2-7	TRBV7-8	.
CASSLGVGGVDGYTF	TGTGCCAGCAGCTTGGGTGTGGGAGGGGTCGATGGCTACACCTTC	.	TRBJ1-2	TRBV5-4	once
CAWSPNTGELFF	TGTGCCTGGAGTCCCAACACCGGGGAGCTGTTTTTT	.	TRBJ2-2	TRBV30	.
CASSLGTGVSTDTQYF	TGTGCCAGCAGCTTAGGTACGGGGGTCAGCACAGATACGCAGTATTTT	.	TRBJ2-3	TRBV7-8	.
CASSDRGDPEGTQYF	TGCGCCAGCAGTGATCGGGGGGACCCGGAGGGGACCCAGTACTTC	TRBD2	TRBJ2-5	TRBV10-1	.
CASRKPDGANTGELFF	TGTGCCAGCAGGAAGCCGGACGGCGCGAACACCGGGGAGCTGTTTTTT	.	TRBJ2-2	TRBV7-9	.
CASSISWIDEQYF	TGTGCCAGCAGTATCTCCTGGATCGACGAGCAGTACTTC	.	TRBJ2-7	TRBV27	.
CASSLGTYNEQFF	TGTGCCAGCAGCTTGGGGACCTACAATGAGCAGTTCTTC	.	TRBJ2-1	TRBV5-6	.
CASSLEEAKAFF	TGTGCCAGCAGCTTAGAGGAGGCGAAAGCTTTCTTT	.	TRBJ1-1	TRBV7-9	few
CASSPQRDPYEQYF	TGCGCCAGCAGCCCTCAGCGTGACCCCTACGAGCAGTACTTC	.	TRBJ2-7	TRBV4-1	.
CASSLGRQGSYNEQFF	TGTGCCAGCAGCTTAGGGCGACAGGGAAGTTACAATGAGCAGTTCTTC	TRBD1	TRBJ2-1	TRBV11-3	.